These 21 T cell receptor beta chains came from one sample sequenced in a study of blood T cell repertoires in COVID-19. Clones were read by immunoSEQ multiplex PCR, and TCRdb kept only the in-frame ones, dropping some. The sample includes more than 95,000 clones, about four fifths of them seen just once. Sequencing was performed on peripheral blood. These receptor sequences come from an elderly woman with acute or convalescent COVID-19.

V and J are TRBV13 and TRBJ1-1; D possibly corresponds to TRBD1 (5 bases). The CDR3 has 13 amino acids. V lost 5 bases to trimming and J lost 0 bases, with 7 bases between them. Germline V gives CDR1 PRHDT, CDR2 FYEKMQ (reference sequence). The CDR3 loop reads CASSHRMNTEAFF. As DNA, the CDR3 is TGTGCCAGCAGCCACAGGATGAACACTGAAGCTTTCTTT.

CDR3 region: CASGLARGFHQPQHF. DNA for the CDR3: TGTGCTAGTGGTTTGGCCAGGGGTTTTCATCAGCCCCAGCATTTT. This chain uses TRBV12-5 with TRBJ1-5, with a weak D call TRBD1 (6 bases). V was pared by 1 base and J by 5 bases, with 12 bases between. Germline V lookup: CDR1 LGHNT, CDR2 FRNRAP. The CDR3 extends over 15 amino acids.

This chain links TRBV7-2 with TRBJ2-1, with 7 bases identical to TRBD1. Germline values: CDR1 SGHTA, CDR2 FQGNSA. With 5 bases clipped from V and 6 bases from J, the junction kept 4 bases outside the gene matches. This CDR3 has 13 residues. DNA for the CDR3: TGTGCCAGCAGCGAACAGGGGCGCAATGAGCAGTTCTTC. Translating it yields CASSEQGRNEQFF.

The gene calls are TRBV14 and TRBJ2-1, with D possibly TRBD1 on 5 matching bases. This CDR3 region has 15 residues. Germline V CDR1 and CDR2: SGHDN, FVKESK. Trimming removed 1 base at V and 2 bases at J, with 9 bases between. CDR3 loop: CASSQALGAYNEQFF. The CDR3 DNA follows: TGTGCCAGCAGCCAAGCCCTAGGGGCCTACAATGAGCAGTTCTTC.

The J gene is TRBJ2-7, the V gene TRBV29-1; 8 nucleotides align to TRBD1. Trimming took 7 bases from V and 2 from J; bases not matched to a gene: 7. CDR1 SQVTM and CDR2 ANQGSEA come from the germline V gene. The CDR3 length is 13 residues. The CDR3 DNA reads TGCAGCGCTAAACAGGGGGTCACCTACGAGCAGTACTTC. Encoded protein: CSAKQGVTYEQYF.

This clone came up once. This sequence joins TRBV7-9 and TRBJ2-5; 7 bases line up with TRBD1. Germline V CDR1 and CDR2: SEHNR, FQNEAQ (reference sequence). The CDR3 is 14 amino acids. With V trimmed by 3 bases and J by 5 bases, 6 bases remained unmatched. The CDR3 loop reads CASSFPDRVETQYF. CDR3 in DNA: TGTGCCAGCAGCTTCCCCGACAGGGTCGAGACCCAGTACTTC.

This sequence joins TRBV2 and TRBJ2-1; D unclear. The V and J ends lost 7 bases and 5 bases respectively, with 15 bases between them. CDR1 SNHLY and CDR2 FYNNEI come from the germline V gene. This CDR3 region has 14 residues. The CDR3, as DNA: TGTGCCAGCATTTCCGGAGTCCCGGACAATGAGCAGTTCTTC. It is translated as CASISGVPDNEQFF. The full variable domain, completed using reference TRBV2 and TRBJ2-1, is EPEVTQTPSHQVTQMGQEVILRCVPISNHLYFYWYRQILGQKVEFLVSFYNNEISEKSEIFDDQFSVERPDGSNFTLKIRSTKLEDSAMYFCASISGVPDNEQFFGPGTRLTVL.

The chain uses TRBV5-1 and TRBJ2-3; 7 bases are shared with TRBD2. After removal of 0 bases from V and 5 bases from J, the junction contained 6 bases not matched to a gene. Germline loops: CDR1 SGHRS, CDR2 YFSETQ. The CDR3 contains 15 residues. This CDR3 is CASSLDGGSGDTQYF. The CDR3 region has the DNA TGCGCCAGCAGCTTGGACGGCGGGAGTGGAGATACGCAGTATTTT.

The table lists this clone with a few counts. The rearrangement uses TRBV11-2 and TRBJ2-5; 7 bases are shared with TRBD2. V was clipped by 1 base and J by 2 bases; unmatched bases: 4. Germline V lookup: CDR1 SGHAT, CDR2 FQNNGV. The CDR3 has 15 amino acids. Here the CDR3 DNA reads TGTGCCAGCAGCTTAGGGCTAGCGGCACAAGAGACCCAGTACTTC. This codes for CASSLGLAAQETQYF.

This chain joins TRBV10-2 and TRBJ1-5; perhaps TRBD1 as D (5 bases). This CDR3 has 13 residues. The V and J ends lost 4 bases and 3 bases respectively, with 7 bases between them. Germline loops: CDR1 WSHSY, CDR2 SAAADI. In nucleotides, the CDR3 is TGCGCCAGCAGTGCCAGGGTCAATCAGCCCCAGCATTTT. Its protein product is CASSARVNQPQHF.

This clone was seen just once. The chain has TRBV18 and TRBJ2-3; D unresolved. Germline assignment: CDR1 KGHSH and CDR2 LQKENI. V was shortened by 2 bases and J by 6 bases, with 3 bases between the two germline ends. This CDR3 spans 11 amino acids. The CDR3 loop reads CASSPEDTQYF. The CDR3 DNA sequence: TGTGCCAGCTCACCAGAGGATACGCAGTATTTT.

The chain couples TRBV6-5 to TRBJ2-3; D unclear. Trimming stripped 6 bases from V and 2 bases from J, with 12 bases between. Germline V gene lookup returns CDR1 MNHEY and CDR2 SVGAGI. The CDR3 has 14 residues. The CDR3 region has the DNA TGTGCCAGCAGCCTCGTACACGCCACAGATACGCAGTATTTT. It is translated as CASSLVHATDTQYF.

The chain has TRBV4-1 and TRBJ1-3; D may be TRBD1 (6 bases). The V gene's germline CDR1 is MGHRA and CDR2 YSYEKL. V dropped 2 bases and J dropped 6 bases, with 17 bases sitting between them. CDR3 size: 16 residues. The CDR3 region has the DNA TGCGCCAGCAGCCAAAGCACAGGGAGCGACGCAAACACCATATATTTT. It translates to CASSQSTGSDANTIYF.

J is TRBJ1-4 and V is TRBV7-2, with 9 bases lining up with TRBD1. The V segment lost 5 bases and the J segment 7 bases; nucleotides outside the gene matches: 5. CDR1 is SGHTA, CDR2 FQGNSA, per germline. The CDR3 is made up of 14 amino acids. CDR3 amino acids: CASSEQGAGEKLFF. The CDR3 bases are TGTGCCAGCAGCGAACAGGGGGCTGGTGAAAAACTGTTTTTT.

The genes are TRBV5-1 and TRBJ1-3; D is undetermined. The CDR3 runs to 16 residues. Trimming pared 0 bases from V and 1 base from J, leaving 11 bases between. Germline V gene sequence: CDR1 SGHRS, CDR2 YFSETQ. CDR3 loop: CASSLEAGMSGNTIYF. The CDR3 nucleotides are TGCGCCAGCAGCTTGGAGGCGGGAATGTCTGGAAACACCATATATTTT.

The chain has TRBV28 and TRBJ2-7; possible D gene TRBD2, 6 bases. This CDR3 has 14 amino acids. CDR1 MDHEN and CDR2 SYDVKM come from the germline V gene. The V end was cut by 8 bases, the J end by 0 bases, with 14 bases between. The DNA of the CDR3 is TGTGCCAGCCGGGGGAGCGGCGCCTCCTACGAGCAGTACTTC. It translates to CASRGSGASYEQYF.

The CDR3 DNA is TGTGCCAGTAGTATCACTGGGGTTCGGACAGGTGTAAACACCGGGGAGCTGTTTTTT. Translated: CASSITGVRTGVNTGELFF. This sequence joins TRBV19 and TRBJ2-2; TRBD1 aligns across 7 bases. The CDR3 runs to 19 residues. Germline CDR1 reads LNHDA; CDR2 reads SQIVND (reference sequence). V lost 3 bases, J lost 2 bases, and 15 bases stayed unmatched.

The V call is TRBV19, the J call TRBJ1-1; no clear D. CDR1 LNHDA and CDR2 SQIVND come from the germline V gene (reference sequence). The CDR3 has 12 residues. Between the trimmed V and J ends, which lost 7 bases and 0 bases, there was a span of 6 bases. The CDR3 DNA reads TGTGCCAGTAAGGAGGTGAACACTGAAGCTTTCTTT. Translated, it gives CASKEVNTEAFF.

The rearrangement links TRBV28 to TRBJ1-1, with D perhaps TRBD1 (5 bases). V lost 3 bases, J lost 0 bases, and 11 bases lay in between. CDR3 size: 15 residues. CDR1 and CDR2 from the germline V gene are MDHEN and SYDVKM. CDR3 DNA: TGTGCCAGCAGTTTGGGGGGGATCATGAACACTGAAGCTTTCTTT. This codes for CASSLGGIMNTEAFF.

A single count supports this clone. The chain recombines TRBV5-1 with TRBJ2-5; 7 nucleotides agree with TRBD2. This CDR3 contains 13 residues. CDR1 and CDR2 from the germline V gene are SGHRS and YFSETQ. V shed 4 bases, J shed 4 bases, and the junction held 4 bases outside the gene matches. The DNA for the CDR3 is TGCGCCAGCAGCCCTAGCGGACGAGAGACCCAGTACTTC. It encodes CASSPSGRETQYF.

V and J are TRBV5-1 and TRBJ1-2, with D possibly TRBD1 on 5 matching bases. V was shortened by 2 bases and J by 6 bases, with 14 bases between the two germline ends. The CDR3 is made up of 14 amino acids. Looked up from germline, CDR1 is SGHRS and CDR2 is YFSETQ. CDR3 DNA sequence: TGCGCCAGCAGCTTTACCCAGGGTTTCAATGGCTACACCTTC. It encodes CASSFTQGFNGYTF.